This T cell receptor beta chain derives from a study of T-cell memory formation after mild COVID-19. Study findings and constraints: Clones shrinking between day 15 and 85 showed a balanced CD4/CD8 split, and those that grew later tilted toward CD4+. A second wave of clones peaked on day 37, and their SARS-CoV-2 specificity went unconfirmed. Contracting CD4+ clones were located mainly in CM and EM, and CD8+ clones in EMRA.

Constant-segment primers and 5'RACE yielded cDNA libraries for TCR alpha and TCR beta, each carrying sample barcodes and UMIs. TCRdb fed the 5' RACE reads into MiXCR, producing one record per CDR3 protein. This table holds around 260,000 distinct CDR3 sequences, 15% to 20% found once. In regard to this clonotype: Antigen: not known.

This TCR derives from a man aged 18-30 years who had mild COVID-19 (a few samples of this study predate the infection). Cell type and time point are not known. Source material: PBMCs or a T cell subset sorted from them (not recorded which).

The CDR3 nucleotides read TGTGCCAGCAGCTTAGTACAGGACGAAGAGACCCAGTACTTC. Translating it yields CASSLVQDEETQYF. V and J are TRBV11-2 and TRBJ2-5, with D possibly being TRBD1 (5 bases). CDR3 length equals 14 residues. Looked up from germline, CDR1 is SGHAT and CDR2 is FQNNGV. Trimming took 1 base from V and 3 from J, leaving 9 bases between them.